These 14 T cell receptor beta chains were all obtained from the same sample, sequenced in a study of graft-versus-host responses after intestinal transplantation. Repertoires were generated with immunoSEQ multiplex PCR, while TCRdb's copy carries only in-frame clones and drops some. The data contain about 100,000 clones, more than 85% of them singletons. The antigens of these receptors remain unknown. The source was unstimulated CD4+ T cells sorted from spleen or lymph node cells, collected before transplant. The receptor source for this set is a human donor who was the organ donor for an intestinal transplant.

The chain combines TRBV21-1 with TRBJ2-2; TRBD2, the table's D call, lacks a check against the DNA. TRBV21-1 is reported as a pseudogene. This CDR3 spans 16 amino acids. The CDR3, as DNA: TGTGCCAGCAGCAACGGCGGGGGGGCCATCACCGGGGAGCTGTTTTTT. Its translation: CASSNGGGAITGELFF.

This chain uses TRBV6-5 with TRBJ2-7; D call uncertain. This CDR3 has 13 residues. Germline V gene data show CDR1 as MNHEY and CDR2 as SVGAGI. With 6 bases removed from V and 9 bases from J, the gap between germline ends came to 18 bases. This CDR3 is CASRFPGSPAQYF. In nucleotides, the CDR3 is TGTGCCAGCAGGTTCCCCGGGTCGCCCGCGCAGTACTTC.

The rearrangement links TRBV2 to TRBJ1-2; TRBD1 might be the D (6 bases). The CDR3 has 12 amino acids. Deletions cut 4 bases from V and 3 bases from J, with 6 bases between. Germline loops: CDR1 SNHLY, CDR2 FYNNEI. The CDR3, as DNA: TGTGCCAGCAGTGGGACAGACTATGGCTACACCTTC. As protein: CASSGTDYGYTF. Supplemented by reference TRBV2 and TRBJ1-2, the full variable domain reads EPEVTQTPSHQVTQMGQEVILRCVPISNHLYFYWYRQILGQKVEFLVSFYNNEISEKSEIFDDQFSVERPDGSNFTLKIRSTKLEDSAMYFCASSGTDYGYTFGSGTRLTVV.

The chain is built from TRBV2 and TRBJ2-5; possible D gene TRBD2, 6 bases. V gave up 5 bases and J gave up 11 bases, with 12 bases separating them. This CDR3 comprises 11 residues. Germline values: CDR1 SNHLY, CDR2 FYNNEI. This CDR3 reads CASSSRDLQYF. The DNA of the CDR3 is TGTGCCAGCAGTAGCCGGGACTTACAGTACTTC.

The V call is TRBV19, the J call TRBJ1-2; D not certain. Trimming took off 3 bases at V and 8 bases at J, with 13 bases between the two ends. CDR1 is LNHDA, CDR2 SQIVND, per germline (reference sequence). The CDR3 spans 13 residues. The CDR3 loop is CASSIRTALGYTF. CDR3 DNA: TGTGCCAGTAGTATTCGGACCGCCTTAGGCTACACCTTC. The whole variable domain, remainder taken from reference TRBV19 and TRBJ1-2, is DGGITQSPKYLFRKEGQNVTLSCEQNLNHDAMYWYRQDPGQGLRLIYYSQIVNDFQKGDIAEGYSVSREKKESFPLTVTSAQKNPTAFYLCASSIRTALGYTFGSGTRLTVV.

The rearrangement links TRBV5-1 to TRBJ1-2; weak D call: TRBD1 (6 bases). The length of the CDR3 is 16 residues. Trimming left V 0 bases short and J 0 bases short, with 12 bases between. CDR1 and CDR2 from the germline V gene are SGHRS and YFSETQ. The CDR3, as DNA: TGCGCCAGCAGCTTGGGTGGGGGGCCGGCTAACTATGGCTACACCTTC. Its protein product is CASSLGGGPANYGYTF.

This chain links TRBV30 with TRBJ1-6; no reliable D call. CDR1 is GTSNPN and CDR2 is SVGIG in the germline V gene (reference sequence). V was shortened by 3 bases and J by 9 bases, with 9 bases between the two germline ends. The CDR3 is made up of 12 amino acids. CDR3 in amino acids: CAWSHTTSPLHF. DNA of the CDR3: TGTGCCTGGAGCCACACGACTTCACCCCTCCACTTT.

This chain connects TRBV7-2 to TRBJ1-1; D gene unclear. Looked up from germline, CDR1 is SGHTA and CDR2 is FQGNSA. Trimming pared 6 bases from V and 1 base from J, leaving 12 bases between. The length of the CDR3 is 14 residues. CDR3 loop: CASSIPVRNTEAFF. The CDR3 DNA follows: TGTGCCAGCAGTATTCCCGTGAGGAACACTGAAGCTTTCTTT. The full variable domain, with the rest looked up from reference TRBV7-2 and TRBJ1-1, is GAGVSQSPSNKVTEKGKDVELRCDPISGHTALYWYRQSLGQGLEFLIYFQGNSAPDKSGLPSDRFSAERTGGSVSTLTIQRTQQEDSAVYLCASSIPVRNTEAFFGQGTRLTVV.

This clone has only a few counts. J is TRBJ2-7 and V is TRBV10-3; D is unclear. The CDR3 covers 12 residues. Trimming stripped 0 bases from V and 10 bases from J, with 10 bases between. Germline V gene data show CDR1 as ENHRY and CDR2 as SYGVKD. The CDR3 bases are TGTGCCATCAGTGAGTCGAAGACCGGACAGTACTTC. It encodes CAISESKTGQYF.

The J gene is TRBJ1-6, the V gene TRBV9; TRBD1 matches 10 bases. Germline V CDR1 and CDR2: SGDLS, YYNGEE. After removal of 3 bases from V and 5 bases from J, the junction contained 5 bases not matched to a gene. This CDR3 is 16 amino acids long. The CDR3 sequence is CASSGQGARDNSPLHF. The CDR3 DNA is TGTGCCAGCAGCGGACAGGGGGCGCGGGATAATTCACCCCTCCACTTT.

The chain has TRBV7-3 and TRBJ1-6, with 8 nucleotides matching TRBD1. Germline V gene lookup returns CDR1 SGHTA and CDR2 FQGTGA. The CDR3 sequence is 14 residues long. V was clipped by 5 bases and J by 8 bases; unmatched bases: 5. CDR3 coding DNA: TGTGCCAGCAGCCCGACAGGGGCGGATTCACCCCTCCACTTT. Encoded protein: CASSPTGADSPLHF.

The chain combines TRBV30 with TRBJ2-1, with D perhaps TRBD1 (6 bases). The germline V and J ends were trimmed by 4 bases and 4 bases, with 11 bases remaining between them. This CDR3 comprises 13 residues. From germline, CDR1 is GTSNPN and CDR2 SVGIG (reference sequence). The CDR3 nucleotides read TGTGCCTGGACAGGGGATAGGTACAATGAGCAGTTCTTC. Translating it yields CAWTGDRYNEQFF.

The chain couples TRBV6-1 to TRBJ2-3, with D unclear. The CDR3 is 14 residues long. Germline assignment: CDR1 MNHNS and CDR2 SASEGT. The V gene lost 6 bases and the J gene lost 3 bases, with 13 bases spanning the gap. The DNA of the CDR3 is TGTGCCAGCAGCCGTGACCCTCAAACAGATACGCAGTATTTT. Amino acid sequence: CASSRDPQTDTQYF.

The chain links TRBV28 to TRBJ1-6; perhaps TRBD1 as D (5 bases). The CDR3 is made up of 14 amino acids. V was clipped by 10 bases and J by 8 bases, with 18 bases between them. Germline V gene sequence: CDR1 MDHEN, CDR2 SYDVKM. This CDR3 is CATHGAWGDSPLHF. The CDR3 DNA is TGTGCCACCCACGGGGCCTGGGGCGATTCACCCCTCCACTTT.